These 27 T cell receptor beta chains were sequenced from one sample in a study of OX40 agonist ivuxolimab in advanced cancers. The repertoire was sequenced with immunoSEQ multiplex PCR; TCRdb's copy has only in-frame clones and lacks some. Found here are around 44,000 clones, approximately 83% of them singletons; the top ten hold approximately 0.4%. Sequencing used CD4+ or CD8+ T cells sorted from blood, obtained in a trial of the OX40 agonist ivuxolimab. Receptors were obtained from an adult with an advanced solid tumor such as melanoma, head and neck, liver or kidney cancer.

The chain links TRBV6-5 to TRBJ1-2, with D perhaps matching TRBD1 (5 bases). With 7 bases removed from V and 4 bases from J, the gap between germline ends came to 19 bases. This CDR3 comprises 15 residues. Germline assignment: CDR1 MNHEY and CDR2 SVGAGI. The CDR3 region is CASNPGPGLGYGYTF. DNA for the CDR3: TGTGCCAGCAACCCGGGGCCCGGCTTGGGCTATGGCTACACCTTC.

The gene calls are TRBV18 and TRBJ1-6, with no clear D. The CDR3 totals 18 residues. V lost 4 bases and J 0 bases, leaving 16 bases between the germline ends. Per the germline V gene, CDR1 is KGHSH and CDR2 is LQKENI. This CDR3 reads CASSRDWTGSSYNSPLHF. The CDR3 DNA is TGTGCCAGCTCACGAGACTGGACGGGAAGCTCCTATAATTCACCCCTCCACTTT.

The V and J genes are TRBV6-1 and TRBJ1-1; D is undetermined. The CDR3 sequence is 13 residues long. Between the trimmed V and J ends, which lost 4 bases and 0 bases, there was a span of 6 bases. Germline assignment: CDR1 MNHNS and CDR2 SASEGT. CDR3 coding DNA: TGTGCCAGCAGTGTTCGGATGAACACTGAAGCTTTCTTT. This encodes CASSVRMNTEAFF.

The chain employs TRBV10-2 and TRBJ2-7; 7 bases fit TRBD1. The length of the CDR3 is 11 residues. The J segment lost 7 bases and the V segment lost 5 bases, leaving 2 bases of the junction unmatched. Germline V CDR1 and CDR2: WSHSY, SAAADI. Written as DNA, the CDR3 is TGCGCCAGCAGTAGGACAGGAGAGCAGTACTTC. Encoded protein: CASSRTGEQYF.

This sequence joins TRBV5-1 and TRBJ2-5; TRBD1 is a possible D gene (5 bases). Germline V CDR1 and CDR2: SGHRS, YFSETQ. The CDR3 is made up of 17 amino acids. V dropped 0 bases and J dropped 4 bases, with 19 bases sitting between them. The CDR3 DNA is TGCGCCAGCAGCTTGGCCCCTGCGTCCAGGGCAGGAGAGACCCAGTACTTC. Amino acid sequence: CASSLAPASRAGETQYF. The full variable domain, in which reference TRBV5-1 and TRBJ2-5 provide the parts outside the CDR3, is KAGVTQTPRYLIKTRGQQVTLSCSPISGHRSVSWYQQTPGQGLQFLFEYFSETQRNKGNFPGRFSGRQFSNSRSEMNVSTLELGDSALYLCASSLAPASRAGETQYFGPGTRLLVL.

This chain links TRBV5-1 with TRBJ2-5; possible D gene TRBD1, 6 bases. Matching the DNA end better, TRBJ2-7 makes the J call doubtful. This CDR3 has 15 amino acids. CDR1 is SGHRS, CDR2 YFSETQ, per germline. The CDR3 protein is CASSIAGTPAYEQYF. CDR3 in DNA: TGCGCCAGCAGCATTGCCGGGACACCAGCCTACGAGCAGTACTTC.

The V call is TRBV7-2, the J call TRBJ2-2; 9 bases fit TRBD1. The trim removed 4 bases at V and 7 bases at J, leaving 4 bases unmatched. CDR1 is SGHTA, CDR2 FQGNSA, per germline. This CDR3 region has 14 residues. In DNA form, the CDR3 reads TGTGCCAGCAGCTCGGGACAGGGCGTCGGGGAGCTGTTTTTT. Protein product: CASSSGQGVGELFF.

The chain's CDR3 is CASNYYTRGTRTEAFF. DNA for the CDR3: TGTGCCAGCAATTACTACACCAGGGGTACCAGGACTGAAGCTTTCTTT. This rearrangement joins TRBV2 to TRBJ1-1, with D perhaps TRBD1 (6 bases). Per the germline V gene, CDR1 is SNHLY and CDR2 is FYNNEI. Trimming took 7 bases from V and 5 from J, leaving 23 bases between them. The CDR3 loop spans 16 amino acids. Using reference TRBV2 and TRBJ1-1 for the parts outside the CDR3, the full variable domain is EPEVTQTPSHQVTQMGQEVILRCVPISNHLYFYWYRQILGQKVEFLVSFYNNEISEKSEIFDDQFSVERPDGSNFTLKIRSTKLEDSAMYFCASNYYTRGTRTEAFFGQGTRLTVV.

The rearrangement uses TRBV19 and TRBJ1-4; tentatively, D is TRBD1 (6 bases). The CDR3 extends over 14 amino acids. The germline V gene encodes CDR1 LNHDA and CDR2 SQIVND (reference sequence). V was cut by 5 bases and J by 8 bases, with 15 bases left in between. CDR3: CASSPQGRGEKLFF. The CDR3 DNA is TGTGCCAGTAGTCCTCAGGGGCGGGGAGAAAAACTGTTTTTT.

V gene TRBV5-6 combines with J gene TRBJ1-2, with TRBD1 identical over 9 bases. After removal of 4 bases from V and 4 bases from J, the junction contained 11 bases not matched to a gene. CDR1 is SGHDT, CDR2 YYEEEE, per germline. The CDR3 spans 16 residues. In DNA, the CDR3 is TGTGCCAGCAGCCTTCCAGGACAGGGGACGGCCTATGGCTACACCTTC. It specifies CASSLPGQGTAYGYTF.

Notes on this clone: A junction boundary mismatches the germline segment, possibly from a read error. The rearrangement links TRBV20-1 to TRBJ2-3; the D call may be TRBD1 or TRBD2 (5 bases each). CDR1 is DFQATT, CDR2 SNEGSKA, per germline (reference sequence). CDR3 length equals 9 residues. CDR3 in amino acids: CSATPGPLF. The CDR3 DNA follows: TGCAGTGCAACCCCGGGACCCTTATTT.

The rearrangement joins TRBV11-2 to TRBJ1-2; the D gene is possibly TRBD1 (5 bases). Germline values: CDR1 SGHAT, CDR2 FQNNGV. The CDR3 runs 14 residues. V was clipped by 5 bases and J by 1 base, with 11 bases between them. The CDR3 DNA follows: TGTGCCAGCAGCCCTACAGGCTTTAACTATGGCTACACCTTC. This codes for CASSPTGFNYGYTF.

This chain joins TRBV28 and TRBJ1-6; D perhaps matches TRBD1 (5 bases). The CDR3 is 14 amino acids. Trimming cost V 6 bases and J 8 bases, with 14 bases left between them. In germline, CDR1 is MDHEN, CDR2 SYDVKM. Here the CDR3 reads CASRGDVAHSPLHF. The CDR3 nucleotides read TGTGCCAGCAGGGGGGACGTAGCCCATTCACCCCTCCACTTT.

The gene calls are TRBV7-2 and TRBJ2-5; 9 positions match TRBD2. CDR1 is SGHTA, CDR2 FQGNSA, per germline. This CDR3 has 16 residues. The V gene end was trimmed by 7 bases and the J gene end by 9 bases; junction bases not matched to a gene: 18. CDR3 loop: CASKSEGGTSRSAQYF. The CDR3 DNA reads TGTGCCAGCAAGTCAGAAGGAGGGACTAGCCGTTCAGCCCAGTACTTC.

The rearrangement joins TRBV5-5 to TRBJ1-6; weak D call: TRBD1 (6 bases). The CDR3 is made up of 16 amino acids. Germline CDR1 is SGHKS and CDR2 is YYEKEE (reference sequence). V lost 4 bases, J lost 8 bases, and 19 bases lay in between. CDR3: CASSRNQGLSHSPLHF. CDR3 nucleotide sequence: TGTGCCAGCAGCCGAAATCAGGGGCTCAGTCATTCACCCCTCCACTTT.

The chain combines TRBV15 with TRBJ2-5; possible D gene TRBD2, 6 bases. The CDR3 extends over 15 amino acids. Germline V gives CDR1 LNHNV, CDR2 YYDKDF (reference sequence). The germline V and J ends were trimmed by 0 bases and 6 bases, with 14 bases remaining between them. CDR3 DNA: TGTGCCACCAGCAGAGATGGAGGGGTAGTAAAGACCCAGTACTTC. It encodes CATSRDGGVVKTQYF. The entire variable domain, with the rest obtained from reference TRBV15 and TRBJ2-5, is as follows: DAMVIQNPRYQVTQFGKPVTLSCSQTLNHNVMYWYQQKSSQAPKLLFHYYDKDFNNEADTPDNFQSRRPNTSFCFLDIRSPGLGDTAMYLCATSRDGGVVKTQYFGPGTRLLVL.

This clone is a singleton in its sample. The chain employs TRBV6-1 and TRBJ2-3; 8 bases line up with TRBD1. The CDR3 is made up of 15 amino acids. Germline V gene lookup returns CDR1 MNHNS and CDR2 SASEGT. V lost 10 bases and J lost 0; bases outside the gene matches: 9. CDR3 sequence reads: CAIRVTGASTDTQYF. CDR3 DNA sequence: TGTGCCATCCGAGTGACAGGGGCTAGCACAGATACGCAGTATTTT.

The gene calls are TRBV6-6 and TRBJ2-1; 7 bases are a match to TRBD1. The V segment lost 6 bases and the J segment 3 bases; nucleotides outside the gene matches: 11. The CDR3 sequence is 16 residues long. The germline V gene has CDR1 MNHNY and CDR2 SVGAGI (reference sequence). The CDR3 loop is CASSHLEGGFYNEQFF. In DNA form, the CDR3 reads TGTGCCAGCAGCCACCTCGAAGGGGGCTTCTACAATGAGCAGTTCTTC.

The rearrangement uses TRBV10-3 and TRBJ1-5; D is perhaps TRBD1 (6 bases). CDR3 length: 14 amino acids. V lost 0 bases and J lost 6, with 9 bases in between. Germline V CDR1 and CDR2: ENHRY, SYGVKD. DNA of the CDR3: TGTGCCATCAGTGAGTCGAGGGGGTCTCAGCCCCAGCATTTT. Protein sequence: CAISESRGSQPQHF.

The chain couples TRBV6-6 to TRBJ1-1; D might be TRBD1 (6 bases). This CDR3 has 15 amino acids. The V end was cut by 3 bases, the J end by 4 bases, with 15 bases between. Germline values: CDR1 MNHNY, CDR2 SVGAGI (reference sequence). CDR3 nucleotides: TGTGCCAGCAGTTATCGGACAGTATGGGGCACTGAAGCTTTCTTT. This gives the protein CASSYRTVWGTEAFF.

This chain connects TRBV7-2 to TRBJ2-7; either TRBD1 or TRBD2 may supply D (5 bases each). CDR3 length: 13 amino acids. The germline CDR1 and CDR2 sequences are SGHTA and FQGNSA. V lost 5 bases to trimming and J lost 7 bases, with 15 bases between them. The CDR3 sequence: CASSRPGAREQYF. CDR3 coding DNA: TGTGCCAGCAGCCGCCCCGGGGCTCGGGAGCAGTACTTC.

The rearrangement uses TRBV7-6 and TRBJ2-2, with D unresolved. Trimming took off 2 bases at V and 2 bases at J, with 6 bases between the two ends. The germline V gene has CDR1 SGHVS and CDR2 FNYEAQ. This CDR3 contains 14 residues. CDR3 DNA: TGTGCCAGCAGCTTAAACATAAACACCGGGGAGCTGTTTTTT. Translating it yields CASSLNINTGELFF. Using reference TRBV7-6 and TRBJ2-2 for the parts outside the CDR3, the full variable domain is GAGVSQSPRYKVTKRGQDVALRCDPISGHVSLYWYRQALGQGPEFLTYFNYEAQQDKSGLPNDRFSAERPEGSISTLTIQRTEQRDSAMYRCASSLNINTGELFFGEGSRLTVL.

The chain uses TRBV28 and TRBJ2-5, with TRBD2 as a possible D gene (5 bases). V gave up 3 bases and J gave up 3 bases, with 5 bases separating them. CDR1 and CDR2 (germline): MDHEN, SYDVKM. This CDR3 comprises 12 residues. The CDR3 protein is CASSFGKETQYF. CDR3 sequence (DNA): TGTGCCAGCAGTTTCGGGAAAGAGACCCAGTACTTC.

The chain links TRBV19 to TRBJ2-3, with 8 bases identical to TRBD2. Germline V gene lookup returns CDR1 LNHDA and CDR2 SQIVND (reference sequence). The CDR3 is 13 amino acids. V gave up 5 bases and J gave up 3 bases; unmatched junction bases: 1. For the CDR3, the DNA is TGTGCCAGTAGTCCTAGCGGGACAGATACGCAGTATTTT. Translation gives CASSPSGTDTQYF.

The V and J genes are TRBV19 and TRBJ1-1; no clear D gene. The CDR3 covers 14 residues. V shed 7 bases and J shed 4 bases, with 16 bases lying between them. The germline gives CDR1 LNHDA, CDR2 SQIVND (reference sequence). The CDR3 sequence: CASIGFLKGTEAFF. In DNA, the CDR3 is TGTGCCAGTATTGGGTTCCTAAAGGGCACTGAAGCTTTCTTT.

The chain is built from TRBV5-1 and TRBJ1-4; possibly TRBD1 for D (5 bases). The CDR3 is 19 amino acids. Per germline, CDR1 SGHRS and CDR2 YFSETQ. Between the trimmed V and J ends, which lost 2 bases and 7 bases, there was a span of 27 bases. This CDR3 reads CASSFRGATLRTGAEKLFF. CDR3 sequence (DNA): TGCGCCAGCAGCTTCAGAGGGGCTACACTCAGGACGGGAGCTGAAAAACTGTTTTTT. The full variable domain, completed using reference TRBV5-1 and TRBJ1-4, is KAGVTQTPRYLIKTRGQQVTLSCSPISGHRSVSWYQQTPGQGLQFLFEYFSETQRNKGNFPGRFSGRQFSNSRSEMNVSTLELGDSALYLCASSFRGATLRTGAEKLFFGSGTQLSVL.

This chain joins TRBV7-5 and TRBJ2-3; the D call in the table, TRBD2, was not verified against the DNA. TRBV7-5 counts as a pseudogene. This CDR3 region has 11 residues. CDR3 sequence (DNA): TGTGTAGCGGGGGAAACAGATACGCAGTATTTT. Translation: CVAGETDTQYF.